Listed here are 10 T cell receptor beta chains from one sample, sequenced in a study of blood T cell repertoires in COVID-19. Sequencing was performed with immunoSEQ multiplex PCR; in TCRdb, only in-frame clones are kept and a portion is missing. The data hold 180,000 or so clones, with over 75% observed a single time. The source material was peripheral blood. The receptors shown here come from an older person with COVID-19, enrolled during active disease.

The chain couples TRBV7-2 to TRBJ1-4; D gene unclear. This CDR3 comprises 12 residues. Germline V gene data show CDR1 as SGHTA and CDR2 as FQGNSA. V was cut by 1 base and J by 7 bases, with 4 bases left in between. CDR3 nucleotides: TGTGCCAGCAGCTTAGTCCGTGAAAAACTGTTTTTT. Translation: CASSLVREKLFF.

The chain joins TRBV14 to TRBJ1-6; TRBD1 aligns across 8 bases. The germline V gene has CDR1 SGHDN and CDR2 FVKESK. The CDR3 has 14 residues. V gave up 3 bases and J gave up 9 bases; unmatched junction bases: 4. CDR3 bases: TGTGCCAGCAGCCACCCCACAGGGGGTTCACCCCTCCACTTT. It codes for CASSHPTGGSPLHF.

The rearrangement joins TRBV6-2 or TRBV6-3 to TRBJ1-5, with a weak D call TRBD1 (6 bases). This CDR3 region has 17 residues. The germline V gene has CDR1 MNHEY and CDR2 SVGEGT. V was pared by 5 bases and J by 3 bases, with 20 bases between. The CDR3 bases are TGTGCCAGCAGTCAAACAGGGATTCCGTCCCCCAATCAGCCCCAGCATTTT. This encodes CASSQTGIPSPNQPQHF.

Concerning this clone: At one boundary the junction diverges from the germline segment, which might be a read error. The chain combines TRBV6-5 with TRBJ1-4; no firm D call. Germline CDR1 MNHEY, CDR2 SVGAGI. This CDR3 has 13 residues. The CDR3 sequence is CASSDSYNEKLFF. The CDR3 DNA reads as TGTGCCAGCAGTGACTCGTATAATGAAAAACTGTTTTTT.

The rearrangement links TRBV3-1 (or the pseudogene TRBV3-2) to TRBJ1-1; 12 bases agree with TRBD1. The CDR3 has 18 amino acids. The V segment lost 3 bases and the J segment 7 bases; nucleotides outside the gene matches: 15. CDR1 is LGHDT, CDR2 YNNKEL, per germline (reference sequence). CDR3 nucleotide sequence: TGTGCCAGCAGCCATCACCGCCGAAGGGACAGGGGGCCGAATGAAGCTTTCTTT. Translation gives CASSHHRRRDRGPNEAFF.

The table lists this clone with a count of one. This chain uses TRBV4-1 with TRBJ2-6; D is uncertain. Germline V CDR1 and CDR2: MGHRA, YSYEKL. V gave up 0 bases and J gave up 0 bases, with 18 bases separating them. This CDR3 comprises 20 residues. The CDR3 loop reads CASSQDMIISTLSGANVLTF. The CDR3 region has the DNA TGCGCCAGCAGCCAAGATATGATCATTAGCACCCTCTCTGGGGCCAACGTCCTGACTTTC.

The rearrangement links TRBV14 to TRBJ1-1; no clear D. Germline V gene data show CDR1 as SGHDN and CDR2 as FVKESK. Trimming took off 1 base at V and 8 bases at J, with 17 bases between the two ends. This CDR3 is built from 15 residues. The CDR3 DNA is TGTGCCAGCAGCCAAGTGGCAGGCGGGGAGAGAGAAGCTTTCTTT. It encodes CASSQVAGGEREAFF.

This rearrangement joins TRBV7-9 to TRBJ1-3, with TRBD1 as a possible D gene (6 bases). CDR1 and CDR2 (germline): SEHNR, FQNEAQ (reference sequence). This CDR3 is 15 amino acids long. V dropped 5 bases and J dropped 4 bases, with 15 bases sitting between them. The CDR3 is CASSPEGGVGNTIYF. The CDR3 nucleotides are TGTGCCAGCAGCCCGGAGGGGGGGGTCGGAAACACCATATATTTT.

The chain recombines TRBV28 with TRBJ1-5; no reliable D call. CDR3 size: 13 residues. V was pared by 3 bases and J by 9 bases, with 12 bases between. Germline CDR1 MDHEN, CDR2 SYDVKM. The CDR3 DNA reads TGTGCCAGCAGTTTGGGTAGAGAGGGGCCCCAGCATTTT. It specifies CASSLGREGPQHF.

This clone turned up a few times. J is TRBJ2-3 and V is TRBV7-2; D might be TRBD1 (5 bases). V dropped 2 bases and J dropped 0 bases, with 18 bases sitting between them. Per germline, CDR1 SGHTA and CDR2 FQGNSA. This CDR3 has 18 residues. The CDR3 loop reads CASSLLEGVGASTDTQYF. The CDR3 DNA sequence: TGTGCCAGCAGCTTACTAGAAGGGGTAGGCGCGAGCACAGATACGCAGTATTTT.